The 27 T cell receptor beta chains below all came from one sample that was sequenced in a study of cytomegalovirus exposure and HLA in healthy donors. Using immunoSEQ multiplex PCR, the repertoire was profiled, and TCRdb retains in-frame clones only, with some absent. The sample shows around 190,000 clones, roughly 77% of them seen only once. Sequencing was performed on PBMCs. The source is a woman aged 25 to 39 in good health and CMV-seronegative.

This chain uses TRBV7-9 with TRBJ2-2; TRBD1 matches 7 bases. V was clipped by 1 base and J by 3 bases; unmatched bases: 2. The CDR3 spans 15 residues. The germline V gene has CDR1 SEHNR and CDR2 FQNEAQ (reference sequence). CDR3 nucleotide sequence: TGTGCCAGCAGCTTAGGGCAGGGGGACACCGGGGAGCTGTTTTTT. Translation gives CASSLGQGDTGELFF.

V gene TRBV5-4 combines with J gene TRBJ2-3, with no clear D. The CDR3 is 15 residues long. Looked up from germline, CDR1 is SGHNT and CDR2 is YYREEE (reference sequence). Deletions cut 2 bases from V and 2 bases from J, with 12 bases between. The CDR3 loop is CASSLGSTDTDTQYF. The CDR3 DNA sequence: TGTGCCAGCAGCTTAGGTAGTACAGACACAGATACGCAGTATTTT.

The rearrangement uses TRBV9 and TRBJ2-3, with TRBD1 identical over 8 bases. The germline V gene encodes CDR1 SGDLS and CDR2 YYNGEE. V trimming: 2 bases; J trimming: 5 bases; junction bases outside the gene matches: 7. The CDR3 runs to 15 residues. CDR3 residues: CASSVTGEMGDTQYF. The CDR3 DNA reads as TGTGCCAGCAGCGTGACAGGGGAGATGGGAGATACGCAGTATTTT.

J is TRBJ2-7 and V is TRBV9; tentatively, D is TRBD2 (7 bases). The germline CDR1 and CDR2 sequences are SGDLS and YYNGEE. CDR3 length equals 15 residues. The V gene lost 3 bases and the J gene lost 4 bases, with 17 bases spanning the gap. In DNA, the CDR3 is TGTGCCAGCAGCGGAGGGGGAGGGTCCCCTTACGAGCAGTACTTC. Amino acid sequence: CASSGGGGSPYEQYF.

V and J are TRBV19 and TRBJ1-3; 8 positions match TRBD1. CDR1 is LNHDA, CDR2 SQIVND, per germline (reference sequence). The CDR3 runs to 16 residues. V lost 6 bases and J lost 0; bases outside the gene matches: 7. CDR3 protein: CASSLRQGASGNTIYF. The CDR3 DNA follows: TGTGCCAGTAGCCTAAGGCAGGGGGCCTCTGGAAACACCATATATTTT. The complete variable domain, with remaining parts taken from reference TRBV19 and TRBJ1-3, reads DGGITQSPKYLFRKEGQNVTLSCEQNLNHDAMYWYRQDPGQGLRLIYYSQIVNDFQKGDIAEGYSVSREKKESFPLTVTSAQKNPTAFYLCASSLRQGASGNTIYFGEGSWLTVV.

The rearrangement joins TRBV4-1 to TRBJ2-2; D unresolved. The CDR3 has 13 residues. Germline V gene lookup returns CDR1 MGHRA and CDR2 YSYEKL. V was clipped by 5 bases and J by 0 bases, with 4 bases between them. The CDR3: CASSGTNTGELFF. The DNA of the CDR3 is TGCGCCAGCAGCGGCACGAACACCGGGGAGCTGTTTTTT.

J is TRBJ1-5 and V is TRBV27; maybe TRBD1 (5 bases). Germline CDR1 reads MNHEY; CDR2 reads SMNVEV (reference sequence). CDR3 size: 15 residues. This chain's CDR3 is CASDPQGNRNQPQHF. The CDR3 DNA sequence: TGTGCTTCCGACCCCCAGGGCAATCGCAATCAGCCCCAGCATTTT.

The CDR3 bases are TGTGCCAGCAGGGTACACGTATATGGCTACACCTTC. Amino acid sequence: CASRVHVYGYTF. The chain is built from TRBV28 and TRBJ1-2; no clear D gene. CDR3 size: 12 residues. V lost 6 bases and J lost 5, with 10 bases in between. Germline V gene lookup returns CDR1 MDHEN and CDR2 SYDVKM.

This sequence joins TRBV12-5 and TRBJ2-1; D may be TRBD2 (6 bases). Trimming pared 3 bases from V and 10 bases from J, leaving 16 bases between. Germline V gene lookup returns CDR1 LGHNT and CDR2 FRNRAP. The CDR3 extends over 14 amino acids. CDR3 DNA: TGTGCTAGTGGTTTAGGAGGGGTCGAGGGGGAGCAGTTCTTC. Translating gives CASGLGGVEGEQFF.

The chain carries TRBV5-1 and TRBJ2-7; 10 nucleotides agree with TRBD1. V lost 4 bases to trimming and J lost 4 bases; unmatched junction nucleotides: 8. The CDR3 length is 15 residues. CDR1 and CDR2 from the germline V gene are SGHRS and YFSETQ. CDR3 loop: CASSPTRTGGYEQYF. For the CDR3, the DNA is TGCGCCAGCAGCCCCACCCGGACAGGGGGGTACGAGCAGTACTTC.

CDR3 coding DNA: TGTGCCAGCAGCTTGCAGTACACTGAAGCTTTCTTT. Translation gives CASSLQYTEAFF. This chain joins TRBV5-6 and TRBJ1-1, with D hard to call. Trimming stripped 1 base from V and 3 bases from J, with 4 bases between. Germline-derived CDR1 and CDR2 are SGHDT and YYEEEE. The CDR3 is 12 amino acids.

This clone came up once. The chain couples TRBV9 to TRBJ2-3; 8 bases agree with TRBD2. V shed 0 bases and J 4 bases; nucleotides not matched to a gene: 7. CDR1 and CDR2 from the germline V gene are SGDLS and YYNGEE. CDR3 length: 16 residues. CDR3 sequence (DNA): TGTGCCAGCAGCGTAGCTATAGCGGGGTACCCAGATACGCAGTATTTT. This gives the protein CASSVAIAGYPDTQYF.

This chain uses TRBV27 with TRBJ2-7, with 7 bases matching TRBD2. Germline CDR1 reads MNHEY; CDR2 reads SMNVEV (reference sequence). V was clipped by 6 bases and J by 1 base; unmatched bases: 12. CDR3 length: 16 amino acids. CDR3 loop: CASRQRAGVASYEQYF. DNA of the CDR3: TGTGCCAGCAGGCAACGCGCGGGGGTAGCGTCCTACGAGCAGTACTTC.

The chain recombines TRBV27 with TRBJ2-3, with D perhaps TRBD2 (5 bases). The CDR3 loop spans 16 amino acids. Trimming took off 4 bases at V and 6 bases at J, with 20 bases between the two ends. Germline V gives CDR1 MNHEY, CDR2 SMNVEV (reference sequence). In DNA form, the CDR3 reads TGTGCCAGCAGTTCCGGAAAGGGTGGGAGTCGGGATACGCAGTATTTT. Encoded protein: CASSSGKGGSRDTQYF.

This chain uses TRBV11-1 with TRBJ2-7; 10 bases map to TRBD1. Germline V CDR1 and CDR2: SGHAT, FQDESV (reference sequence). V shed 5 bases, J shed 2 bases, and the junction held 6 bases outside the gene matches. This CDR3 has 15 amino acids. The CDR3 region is CASSPGTGVPYEQYF. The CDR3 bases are TGTGCCAGCAGCCCCGGGACAGGGGTCCCCTACGAGCAGTACTTC.

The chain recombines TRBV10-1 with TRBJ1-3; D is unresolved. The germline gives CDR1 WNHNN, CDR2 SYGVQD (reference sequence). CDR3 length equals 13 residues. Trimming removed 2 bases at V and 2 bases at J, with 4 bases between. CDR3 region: CASSETAGNTIYF. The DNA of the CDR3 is TGCGCCAGCAGTGAGACAGCTGGAAACACCATATATTTT.

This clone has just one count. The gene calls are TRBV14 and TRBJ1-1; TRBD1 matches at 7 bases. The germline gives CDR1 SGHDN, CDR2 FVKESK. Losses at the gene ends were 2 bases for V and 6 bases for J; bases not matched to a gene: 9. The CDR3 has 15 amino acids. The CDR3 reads CASSQSLTGIAEAFF. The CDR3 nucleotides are TGTGCCAGCAGCCAATCATTGACAGGGATTGCTGAAGCTTTCTTT.

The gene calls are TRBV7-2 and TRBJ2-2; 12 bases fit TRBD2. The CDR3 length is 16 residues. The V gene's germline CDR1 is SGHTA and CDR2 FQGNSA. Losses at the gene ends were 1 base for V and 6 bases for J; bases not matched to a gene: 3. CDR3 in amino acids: CASSLGLAGVAGELFF. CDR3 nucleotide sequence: TGTGCCAGCAGCTTAGGACTAGCGGGAGTTGCCGGGGAGCTGTTTTTT.

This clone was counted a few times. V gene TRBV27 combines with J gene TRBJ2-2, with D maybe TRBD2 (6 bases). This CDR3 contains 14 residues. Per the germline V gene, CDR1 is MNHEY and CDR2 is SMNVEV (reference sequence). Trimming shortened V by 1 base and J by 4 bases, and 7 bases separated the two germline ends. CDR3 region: CASSLLGGTGELFF. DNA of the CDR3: TGTGCCAGCAGTTTATTGGGGGGCACCGGGGAGCTGTTTTTT.

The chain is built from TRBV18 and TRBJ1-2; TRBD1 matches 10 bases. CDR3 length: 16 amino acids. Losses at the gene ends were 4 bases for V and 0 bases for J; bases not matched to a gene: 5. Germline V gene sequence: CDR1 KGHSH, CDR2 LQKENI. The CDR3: CASSLSGTGANYGYTF. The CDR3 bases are TGTGCCAGCTCACTATCCGGGACAGGGGCTAACTATGGCTACACCTTC.

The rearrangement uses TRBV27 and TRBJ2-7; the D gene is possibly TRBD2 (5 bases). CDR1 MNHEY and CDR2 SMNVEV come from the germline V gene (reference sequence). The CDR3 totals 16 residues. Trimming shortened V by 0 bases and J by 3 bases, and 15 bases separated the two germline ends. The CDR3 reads CASSLSPGMGYYEQYF. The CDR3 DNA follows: TGTGCCAGCAGTTTATCGCCGGGAATGGGTTACTACGAGCAGTACTTC.

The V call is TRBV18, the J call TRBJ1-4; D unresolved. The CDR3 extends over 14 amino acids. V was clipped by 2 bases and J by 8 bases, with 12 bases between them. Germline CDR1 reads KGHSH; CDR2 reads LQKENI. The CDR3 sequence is CASSPNSSGEKLFF. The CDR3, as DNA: TGTGCCAGCTCACCAAATAGCTCCGGGGAAAAACTGTTTTTT.

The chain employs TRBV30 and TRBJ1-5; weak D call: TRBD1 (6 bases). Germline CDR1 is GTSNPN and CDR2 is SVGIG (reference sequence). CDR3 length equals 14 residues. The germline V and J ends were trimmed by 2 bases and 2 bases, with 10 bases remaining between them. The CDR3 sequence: CAWSLGGGNQPQHF. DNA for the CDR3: TGTGCCTGGAGTCTAGGGGGTGGCAATCAGCCCCAGCATTTT.

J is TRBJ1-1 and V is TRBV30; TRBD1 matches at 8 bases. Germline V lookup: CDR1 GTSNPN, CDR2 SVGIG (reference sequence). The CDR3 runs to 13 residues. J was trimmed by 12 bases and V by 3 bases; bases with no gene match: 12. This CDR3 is CAWSDLLDRVTFF. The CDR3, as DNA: TGTGCCTGGAGCGATCTTCTGGACAGGGTAACTTTCTTT.

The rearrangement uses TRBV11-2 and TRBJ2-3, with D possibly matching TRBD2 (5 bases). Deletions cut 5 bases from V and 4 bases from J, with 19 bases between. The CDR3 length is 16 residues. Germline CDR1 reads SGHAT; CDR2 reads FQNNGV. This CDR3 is CASSRLMGVSSDTQYF. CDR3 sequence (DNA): TGTGCCAGCAGCCGCCTCATGGGAGTCAGCTCAGATACGCAGTATTTT.

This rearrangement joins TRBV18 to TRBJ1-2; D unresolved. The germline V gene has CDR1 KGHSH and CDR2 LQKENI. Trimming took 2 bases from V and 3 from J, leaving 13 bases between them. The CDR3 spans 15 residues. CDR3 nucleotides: TGTGCCAGCTCACCATTAGGTGAGGGCGACTATGGCTACACCTTC. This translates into CASSPLGEGDYGYTF.

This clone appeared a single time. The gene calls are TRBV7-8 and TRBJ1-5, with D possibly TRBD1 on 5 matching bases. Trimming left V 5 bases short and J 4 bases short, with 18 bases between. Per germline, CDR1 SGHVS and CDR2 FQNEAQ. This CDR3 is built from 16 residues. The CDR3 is CASSPLGLGGNQPQHF. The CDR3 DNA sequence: TGTGCCAGCAGCCCTTTGGGACTTGGGGGAAATCAGCCCCAGCATTTT.